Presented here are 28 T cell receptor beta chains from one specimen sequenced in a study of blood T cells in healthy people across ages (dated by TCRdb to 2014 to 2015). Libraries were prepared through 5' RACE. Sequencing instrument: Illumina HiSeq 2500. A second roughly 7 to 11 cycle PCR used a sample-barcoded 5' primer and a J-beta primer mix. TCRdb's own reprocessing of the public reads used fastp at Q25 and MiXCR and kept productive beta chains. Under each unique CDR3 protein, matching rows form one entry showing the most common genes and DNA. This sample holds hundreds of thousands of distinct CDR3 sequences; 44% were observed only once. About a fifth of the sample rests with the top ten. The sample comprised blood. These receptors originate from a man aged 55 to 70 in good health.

CDR3 in DNA: TGTGCCAGCAGCTTCTCAGGGGTCTATGGCTACACCTTC. This encodes CASSFSGVYGYTF. The J gene is TRBJ1-2, the V gene TRBV9, with D tentatively TRBD1 (6 bases). This CDR3 comprises 13 residues. The germline gives CDR1 SGDLS, CDR2 YYNGEE. V was cut by 4 bases and J by 4 bases, with 11 bases left in between.

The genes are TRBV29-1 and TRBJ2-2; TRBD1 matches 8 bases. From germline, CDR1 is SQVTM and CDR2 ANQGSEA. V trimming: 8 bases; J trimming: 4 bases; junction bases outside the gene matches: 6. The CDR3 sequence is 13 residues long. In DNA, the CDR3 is TGCAGCTCTGGGACAGGCGGCACCGGGGAGCTGTTTTTT. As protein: CSSGTGGTGELFF.

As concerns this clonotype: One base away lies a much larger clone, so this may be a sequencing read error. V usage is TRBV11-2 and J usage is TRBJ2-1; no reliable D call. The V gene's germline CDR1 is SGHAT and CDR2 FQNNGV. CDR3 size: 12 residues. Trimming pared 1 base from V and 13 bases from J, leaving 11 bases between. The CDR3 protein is CASSLGIETQFF. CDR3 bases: TGTGCCAGCAGCTTAGGCATAGAGACCCAGTTCTTC.

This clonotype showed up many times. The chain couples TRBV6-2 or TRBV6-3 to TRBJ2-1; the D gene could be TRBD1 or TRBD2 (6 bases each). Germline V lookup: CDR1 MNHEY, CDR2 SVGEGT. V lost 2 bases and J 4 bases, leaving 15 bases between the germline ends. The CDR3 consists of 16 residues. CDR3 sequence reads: CASSYPRGRGYNEQFF. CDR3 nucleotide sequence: TGTGCCAGCAGTTACCCTCGGGGGCGGGGTTACAATGAGCAGTTCTTC.

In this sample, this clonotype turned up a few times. The CDR3 DNA follows: TGCGCCAGCAGCCAAGGGGAACAGAGCACAGATACGCAGTATTTT. The encoded protein is CASSQGEQSTDTQYF. The gene calls are TRBV4-1 and TRBJ2-3; D gene ambiguous. The CDR3 length is 15 residues. The V gene lost 1 base and the J gene lost 0 bases, with 8 bases spanning the gap. CDR1 and CDR2 from the germline V gene are MGHRA and YSYEKL.

As DNA, the CDR3 is TGTGCCAGCAGCTTGTTGCGGACAGGGACCAAAAGCAATCAGCCCCAGCATTTT. This sequence encodes CASSLLRTGTKSNQPQHF. The rearrangement joins TRBV5-6 to TRBJ1-5; 8 bases fit TRBD1. Germline trimming cut 1 base from V and 1 base from J; bases unmatched to any gene: 10. The CDR3 extends over 18 amino acids. The V gene's germline CDR1 is SGHDT and CDR2 YYEEEE. Using reference TRBV5-6 and TRBJ1-5 for the parts outside the CDR3, the full variable domain is DAGVTQSPTHLIKTRGQQVTLRCSPKSGHDTVSWYQQALGQGPQFIFQYYEEEERQRGNFPDRFSGHQFPNYSSELNVNALLLGDSALYLCASSLLRTGTKSNQPQHFGDGTRLSIL.

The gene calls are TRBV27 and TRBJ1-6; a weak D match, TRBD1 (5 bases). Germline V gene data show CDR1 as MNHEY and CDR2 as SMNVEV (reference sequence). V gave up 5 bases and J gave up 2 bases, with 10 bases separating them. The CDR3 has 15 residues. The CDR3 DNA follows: TGTGCCAGCAGTAGCCGACAGACCTATAATTCACCCCTCCACTTT. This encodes CASSSRQTYNSPLHF.

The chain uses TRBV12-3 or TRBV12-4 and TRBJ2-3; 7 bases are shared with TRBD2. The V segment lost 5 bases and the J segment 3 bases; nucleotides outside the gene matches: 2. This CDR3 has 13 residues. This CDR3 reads CASSSSGTDTQYF. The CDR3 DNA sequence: TGTGCCAGCAGTAGTAGCGGGACAGATACGCAGTATTTT.

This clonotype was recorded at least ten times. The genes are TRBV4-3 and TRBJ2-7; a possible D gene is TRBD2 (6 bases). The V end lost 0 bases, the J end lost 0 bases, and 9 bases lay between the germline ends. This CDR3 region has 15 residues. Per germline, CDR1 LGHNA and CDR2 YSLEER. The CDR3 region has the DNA TGCGCCAGCAGCCAAGATCGGGGGTTCTCCTACGAGCAGTACTTC. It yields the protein CASSQDRGFSYEQYF.

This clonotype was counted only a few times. CDR3 DNA: TGTGCCACCGCCTTACGGGGGCAAGAGACCCAGTACTTC. Amino acids: CATALRGQETQYF. V and J are TRBV15 and TRBJ2-5; weak D call: TRBD2 (6 bases). Trimming pared 8 bases from V and 2 bases from J, leaving 12 bases between. The CDR3 sequence is 13 residues long. Per the germline V gene, CDR1 is LNHNV and CDR2 is YYDKDF (reference sequence).

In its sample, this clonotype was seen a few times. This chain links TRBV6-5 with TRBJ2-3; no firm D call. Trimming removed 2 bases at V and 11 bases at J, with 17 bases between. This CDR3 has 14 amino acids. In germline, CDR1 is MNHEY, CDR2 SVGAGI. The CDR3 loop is CASSYTPSPIKQYF. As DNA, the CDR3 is TGTGCCAGCAGTTACACCCCTTCCCCAATCAAGCAGTATTTT.

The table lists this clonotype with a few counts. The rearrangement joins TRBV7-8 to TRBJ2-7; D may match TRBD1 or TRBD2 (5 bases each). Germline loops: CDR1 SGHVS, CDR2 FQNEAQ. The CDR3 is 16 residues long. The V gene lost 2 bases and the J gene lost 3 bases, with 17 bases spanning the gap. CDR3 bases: TGTGCCAGCAGCTTATCTCGCAGGGAGCCTTACTACGAGCAGTACTTC. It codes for CASSLSRREPYYEQYF. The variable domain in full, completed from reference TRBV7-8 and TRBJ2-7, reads GAGVSQSPRYKVAKRGQDVALRCDPISGHVSLFWYQQALGQGPEFLTYFQNEAQLDKSGLPSDRFFAERPEGSVSTLKIQRTQQEDSAVYLCASSLSRREPYYEQYFGPGTRLTVT.

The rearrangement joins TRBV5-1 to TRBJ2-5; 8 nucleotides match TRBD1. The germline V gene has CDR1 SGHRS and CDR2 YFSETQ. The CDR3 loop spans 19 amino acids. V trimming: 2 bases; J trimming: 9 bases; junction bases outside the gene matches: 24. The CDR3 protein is CASSFDLQGGADRRGAQYF. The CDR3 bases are TGCGCCAGCAGCTTTGACCTACAGGGGGGCGCAGACCGCCGAGGTGCCCAGTACTTC.

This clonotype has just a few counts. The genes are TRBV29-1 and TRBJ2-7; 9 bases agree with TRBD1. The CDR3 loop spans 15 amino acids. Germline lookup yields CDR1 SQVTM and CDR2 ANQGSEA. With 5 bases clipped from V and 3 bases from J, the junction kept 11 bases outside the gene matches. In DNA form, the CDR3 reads TGCAGCGTTTCGCCCGACAGGGGGGGATACTACGAGCAGTACTTC. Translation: CSVSPDRGGYYEQYF.

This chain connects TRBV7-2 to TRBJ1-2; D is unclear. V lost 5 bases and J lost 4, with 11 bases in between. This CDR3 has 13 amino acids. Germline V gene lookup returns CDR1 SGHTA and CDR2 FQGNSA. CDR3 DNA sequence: TGTGCCAGCAGCCCAGCGGCCTCCTATGGCTACACCTTC. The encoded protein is CASSPAASYGYTF. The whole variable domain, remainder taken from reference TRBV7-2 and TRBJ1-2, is GAGVSQSPSNKVTEKGKDVELRCDPISGHTALYWYRQSLGQGLEFLIYFQGNSAPDKSGLPSDRFSAERTGGSVSTLTIQRTQQEDSAVYLCASSPAASYGYTFGSGTRLTVV.

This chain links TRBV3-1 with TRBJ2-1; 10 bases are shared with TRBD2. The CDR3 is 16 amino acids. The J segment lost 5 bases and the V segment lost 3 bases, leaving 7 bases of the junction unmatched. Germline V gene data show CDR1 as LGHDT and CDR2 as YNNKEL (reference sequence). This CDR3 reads CASSQLLAGPNNEQFF. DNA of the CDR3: TGTGCCAGCAGCCAGTTACTAGCGGGGCCAAACAATGAGCAGTTCTTC.

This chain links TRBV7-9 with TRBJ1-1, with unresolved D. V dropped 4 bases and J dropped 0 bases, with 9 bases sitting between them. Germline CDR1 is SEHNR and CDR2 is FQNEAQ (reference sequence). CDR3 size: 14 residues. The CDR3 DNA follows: TGTGCCAGCAGCTCCACCAATATGAACACTGAAGCTTTCTTT. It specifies CASSSTNMNTEAFF.

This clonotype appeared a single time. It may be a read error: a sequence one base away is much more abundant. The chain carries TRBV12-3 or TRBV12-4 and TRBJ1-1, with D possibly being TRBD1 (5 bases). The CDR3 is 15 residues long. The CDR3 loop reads CASSPWQGGDTEASF. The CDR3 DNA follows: TGTGCCAGCAGCCCGTGGCAGGGCGGTGACACTGAAGCTTCCTTT.

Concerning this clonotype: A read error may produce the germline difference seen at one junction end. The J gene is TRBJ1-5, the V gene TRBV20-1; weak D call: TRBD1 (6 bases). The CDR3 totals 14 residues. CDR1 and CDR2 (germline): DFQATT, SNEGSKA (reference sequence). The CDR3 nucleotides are TGCAGCGCTAGAAAAACAGGGTCGGGTCAGCCCCAGCATTTT. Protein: CSARKTGSGQPQHF.

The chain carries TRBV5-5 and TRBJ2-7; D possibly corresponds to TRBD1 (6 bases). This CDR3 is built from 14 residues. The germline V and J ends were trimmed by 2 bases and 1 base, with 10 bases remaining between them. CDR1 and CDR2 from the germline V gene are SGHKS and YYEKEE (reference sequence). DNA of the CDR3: TGTGCCAGCAGCTTTTTGGACAGTTCCTACGAGCAGTACTTC. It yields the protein CASSFLDSSYEQYF.

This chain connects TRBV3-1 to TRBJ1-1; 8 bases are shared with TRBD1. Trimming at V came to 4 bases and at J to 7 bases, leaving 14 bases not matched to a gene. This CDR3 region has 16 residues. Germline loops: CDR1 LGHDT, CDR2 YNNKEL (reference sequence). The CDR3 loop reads CASSLGQGRFFGEAFF. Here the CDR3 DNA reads TGTGCCAGCAGCCTTGGACAGGGACGGTTTTTCGGTGAAGCTTTCTTT.

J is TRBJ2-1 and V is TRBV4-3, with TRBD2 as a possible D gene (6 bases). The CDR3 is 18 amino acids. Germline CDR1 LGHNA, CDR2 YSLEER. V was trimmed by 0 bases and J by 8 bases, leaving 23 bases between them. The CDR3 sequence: CASSQDLSAEGPGDEQFF. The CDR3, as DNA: TGCGCCAGCAGCCAAGATCTGTCAGCGGAGGGGCCCGGGGATGAGCAGTTCTTC.

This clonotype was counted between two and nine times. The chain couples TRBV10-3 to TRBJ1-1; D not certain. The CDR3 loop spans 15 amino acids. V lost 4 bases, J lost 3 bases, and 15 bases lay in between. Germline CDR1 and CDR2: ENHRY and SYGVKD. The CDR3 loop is CAISGDQPTHTEAFF. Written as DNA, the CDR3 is TGTGCCATCAGTGGCGACCAACCCACCCACACTGAAGCTTTCTTT.

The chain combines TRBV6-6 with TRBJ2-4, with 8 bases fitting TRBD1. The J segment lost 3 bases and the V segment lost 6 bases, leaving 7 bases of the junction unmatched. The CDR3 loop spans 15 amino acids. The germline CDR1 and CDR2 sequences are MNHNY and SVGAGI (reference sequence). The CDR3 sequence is CASSPDRAVKNIQYF. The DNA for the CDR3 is TGTGCCAGCAGCCCGGACAGGGCAGTCAAAAACATTCAGTACTTC.

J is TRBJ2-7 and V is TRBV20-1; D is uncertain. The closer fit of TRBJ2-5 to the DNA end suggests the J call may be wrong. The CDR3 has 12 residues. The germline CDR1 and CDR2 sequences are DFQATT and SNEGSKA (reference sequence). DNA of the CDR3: TGCAGTGCTAGAGGTACACAGAAGACCCAGTACTTC. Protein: CSARGTQKTQYF.

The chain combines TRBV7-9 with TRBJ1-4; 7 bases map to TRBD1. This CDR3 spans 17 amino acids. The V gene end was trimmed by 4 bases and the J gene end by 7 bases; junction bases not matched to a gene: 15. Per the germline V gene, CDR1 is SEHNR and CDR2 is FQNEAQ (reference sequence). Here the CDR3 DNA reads TGTGCCAGCAGCTCACGCGGGACAGCCCACCTCGGTGAAAAACTGTTTTTT. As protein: CASSSRGTAHLGEKLFF.

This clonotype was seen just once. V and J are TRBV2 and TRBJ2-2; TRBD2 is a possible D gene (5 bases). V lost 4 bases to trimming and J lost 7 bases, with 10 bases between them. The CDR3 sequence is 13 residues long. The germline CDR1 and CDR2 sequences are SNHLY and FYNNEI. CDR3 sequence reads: CASSAREVGELFF. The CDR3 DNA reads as TGTGCCAGCAGTGCACGGGAAGTCGGGGAGCTGTTTTTT.

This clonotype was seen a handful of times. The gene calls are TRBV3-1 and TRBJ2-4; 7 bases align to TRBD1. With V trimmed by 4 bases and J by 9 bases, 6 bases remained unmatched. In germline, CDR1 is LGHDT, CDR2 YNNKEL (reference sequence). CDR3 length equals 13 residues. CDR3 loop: CASSLGNRGIQYF. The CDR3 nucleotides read TGTGCCAGCAGCCTTGGAAACAGGGGCATTCAGTACTTC. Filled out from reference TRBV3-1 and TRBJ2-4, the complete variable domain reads DTAVSQTPKYLVTQMGNDKSIKCEQNLGHDTMYWYKQDSKKFLKIMFSYNNKELIINETVPNRFSPKSPDKAHLNLHINSLELGDSAVYFCASSLGNRGIQYFGAGTRLSVL.